The entry that follows covers one T cell receptor beta chain sequence. Its antigen is undetermined. Preparation of TRB cDNA libraries relied on 5' RACE carrying UMI labels. TCRdb re-called the 5' RACE reads, yielding one record per CDR3 amino acid sequence without DNA. The repertoire table contains tens of thousands of distinct CDR3 sequences. The data stem from a study of CXCR3-negative and CXCR3-positive naive CD8 T cells. Overall study results and limits: Sequencing showed both naive subsets with comparably high diversity, and memory CD8+ cells much lower.

The germline V gene has CDR1 MGHRA and CDR2 YSYEKL. The CDR3 is made up of 14 amino acids. Material for sequencing was memory CD8+ T cells from blood. The receptor was derived from a human donor in good health. Some clones in this sample may be carry-over from other donors' samples. The rearrangement links TRBV4-1 to TRBJ2-7; the TRBD2 assignment by TCRdb is unverifiable without DNA. The CDR3 reads CASSQAGGPYEQYF.